This T cell receptor beta chain came from a study of shared clonotypes between healthy human individuals (dated by TCRdb to about 2020). Context from the whole study: Two women and a few men aged 18 to 49 years were included in the cohort. Per donor, three plates each were used for CD4 naive and CD4 memory, two for CD8 naive, and one for CD8 memory. Blood TCR repertoires of four to six healthy adults were deeply sequenced to estimate repertoire size and the extent of clonotype sharing between individuals. To increase sequencing depth and limit assay-specific biases, TCR repertoire library preparation and sequencing were carried out by different laboratories using diverse techniques. Leukapheresis yielded between about 0.85 and 9.5 billion PBMCs per donor.

General findings and caveats noted by the study authors: Naive subsets generally had larger estimated clonotype richness than memory subsets. Based on pairwise subsampling, the degree of clonotype sharing among donors was expected to be affected by sequencing depth. Clonotypes shared by all four sorted-subset donors showed higher generation probabilities than non-shared clonotypes. Rarefaction of sorted-subset datasets indicated incomplete sequencing despite the large sequencing depth. Because the study included only a small number of donors, the genetic and exposure-history diversity represented was limited. Sampling was restricted to blood, and TCR repertoires in tissue are likely to differ from TCR repertoires in blood. When a handful of donors were compared, the shared fraction of clonotypes was around 5.1% for naive CD4, around 4% for naive CD8, about 2.4% for memory CD4, and 0.4% for memory CD8.

Taken from the germline V gene, the CDR1 and CDR2 loops are MDHEN and SYDVKM. Including cysteine and phenylalanine, the CDR3 has 12 amino acids. Only CDR3 DNA remains: 36 bases, in frame from the first base. V loses 4 bases, J loses 12 bases, and the germline ends lie 13 bases apart. Healthy HIV-negative adults with no recently reported acute infections or vaccinations were included as donors. Only Caucasian adults living in Nashville, Tennessee, USA were represented among the donors. CD4+ T cells were enriched through magnetic negative selection, after which naive cells were positively selected on CD45RA and the remaining negative fraction served as the memory subset. Blood was obtained by leukapheresis, after which PBMCs were separated by Ficoll-Histopaque density gradient centrifugation and cryopreserved in liquid nitrogen vapor phase. Analytical flow cytometry was used to check the purity and quantity of each magnetically sorted T cell population. From each sorted fraction, genomic DNA was isolated and quantified by UV absorbance on a Nanodrop 2000c.

This clone appeared once. No antigen is known for it. Base-call qualities are not available, and no considerably larger clone is one nucleotide away. Using the deep immunoSEQ assay, multiplex PCR amplified TCR CDR3 regions from genomic DNA. Extracted genomic DNA from each cell subset was distributed evenly across all wells of several immunoSEQ 96-well plates, and each plate was treated as a replicate. For sorted subsets, each replicate PCR was loaded with roughly 190 ng genomic DNA, equivalent to 25,000 to 35,000 T cell genomes. The purified libraries were quantified using a Qubit 3.0 fluorometer, sized with a Bioanalyzer 2100, and then quantified again using the KAPA Library Quantification kit. Each immunoSEQ 96-well plate was sequenced on its own single-read 150-cycle Illumina NextSeq 550 flow cell. Per the source publication's procedure: Because only junctional sequences without quality scores were contained in the immunoSEQ output, filtering matching that applied to full-length reads could not be performed. To assign V/J genes and CDR3, sequences were annotated using PyIR, a Python wrapper for IgBLAST v1.9, with IMGT germline references. Reads were filtered out if the reads had weak V/J assignments (E-value above 1e-6), no CDR3, stop codons, out-of-frame junctions, or ambiguous translated residues. V3J clonotypes were defined by identical inferred V gene, J gene, and CDR3 amino acid sequence. Percentage overlap between repertoires was calculated by dividing the number of shared unique clonotypes by the size of the smaller repertoire. Richness of each repertoire was evaluated using RTK rarefaction, the Chao1 estimator, and Recon v2.1 estimates of unobserved clonotypes. Generation probabilities for all TCRbeta clonotypes obtained by the gDNA method from four donors were computed using OLGA. The table was pulled from immuneACCESS by TCRdb, which kept in-frame rearrangements only. Such tables lose some clones; where checked, under half of the loss comes from unresolved V genes, and the rest has no known cause. That table gives V, J and clone size, and the DNA gave D and trimming. In all, the sample holds about 1.1 million clones, and 60% to 80% of those were seen once. The ten largest clones take up approximately 0.9% of the sample.

The sample was memory CD4+ T cells from PBMCs. Sample cell subset or site, as interpreted from the label and publication: CD45RA-negative fraction. The chain was built from TRBV28 and TRBJ2-1, with the D segment identity uncertain. The sequence was obtained from a man between 18 and 35 years old in good health. Some clones in this sample may be carry-over from other donors' samples. The CDR3 here reads CASSSSAKRQFF. The nucleotide sequence is TGTGCCAGCAGTTCGTCGGCCAAAAGGCAGTTCTTC. Full variable domain (CDR3 extended with the reference TRBV28 and TRBJ2-1 proteins): DVKVTQSSRYLVKRTGEKVFLECVQDMDHENMFWYRQDPGLGLRLIYFSYDVKMKEKGDIPEGYSVSREKKERFSLILESASTNQTSMYLCASSSSAKRQFFGPGTRLTVL.